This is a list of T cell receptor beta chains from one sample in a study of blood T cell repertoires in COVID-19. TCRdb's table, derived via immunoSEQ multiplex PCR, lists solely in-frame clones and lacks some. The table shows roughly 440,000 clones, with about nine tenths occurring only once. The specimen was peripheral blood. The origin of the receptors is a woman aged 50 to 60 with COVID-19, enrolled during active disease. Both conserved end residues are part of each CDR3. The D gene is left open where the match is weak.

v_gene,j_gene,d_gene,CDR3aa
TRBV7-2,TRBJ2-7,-,CASSARGLRSREQYF
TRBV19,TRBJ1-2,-,CASSPGYGYTF
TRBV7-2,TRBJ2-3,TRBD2,CASSLAGATDTQYF
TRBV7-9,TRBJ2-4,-,CASSPRQALAKNIQYF
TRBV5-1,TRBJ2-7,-,CASSWGDSSYEQYF
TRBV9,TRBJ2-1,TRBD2,CASSPWTSGALEQFF
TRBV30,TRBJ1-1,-,CAWRGAGAEAFF
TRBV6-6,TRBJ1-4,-,CASSTPEEKLFF
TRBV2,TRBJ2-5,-,CASSATGFQETQYF
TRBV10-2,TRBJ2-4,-,CASSDGLAKNIQYF
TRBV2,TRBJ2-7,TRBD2,CASSGTSGSYEQYF
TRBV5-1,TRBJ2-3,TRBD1,CASSLGTGADTQYF
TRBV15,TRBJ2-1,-,CATSRDQGVREQFF
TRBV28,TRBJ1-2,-,CASSRTVYGYTF
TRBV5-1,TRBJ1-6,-,CASSTTGSGSPLHF
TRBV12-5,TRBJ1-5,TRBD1,CASAPGTVNQPQHF
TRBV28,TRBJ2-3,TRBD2,CASSYGAGGKGDTQYF
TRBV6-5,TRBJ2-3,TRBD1,CASSLMTGSTDTQYF
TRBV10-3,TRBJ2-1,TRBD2,CAISEAGVNEQFF
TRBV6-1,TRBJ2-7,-,CASSEYRRGASEQYF
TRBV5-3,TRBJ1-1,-,CARSLRRGRNTEAFF
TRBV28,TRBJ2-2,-,CASRTQDRYPTGELFF
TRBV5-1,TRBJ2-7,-,CASSLTGTHYEQYF
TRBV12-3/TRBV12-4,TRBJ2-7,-,CASSRGTSYEQYF
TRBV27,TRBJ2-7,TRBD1,CASSWTGAMGEQYF
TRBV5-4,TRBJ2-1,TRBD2,CASSLTAGDNEQFF
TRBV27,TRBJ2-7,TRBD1,CASRTGSYEQYF
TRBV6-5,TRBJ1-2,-,CASSYRETGGYTF
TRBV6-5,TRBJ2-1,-,CASTPGGIGNEQFF
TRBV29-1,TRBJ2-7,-,CSVETGFYEQYF
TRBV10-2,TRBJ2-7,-,CASRSETADSYEQYF
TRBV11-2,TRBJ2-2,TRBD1,CASRELTGIGELFF
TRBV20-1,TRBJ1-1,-,CSASRGATEAFF
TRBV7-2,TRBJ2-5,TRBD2,CASSLVVGRGETQYF
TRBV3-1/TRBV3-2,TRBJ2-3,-,CASSPSWRGGTDTQYF
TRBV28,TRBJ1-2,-,CASSQLRGAGYGYTF
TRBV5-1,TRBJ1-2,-,CASSPLRGEGGYTF
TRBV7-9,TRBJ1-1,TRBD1,CASSFQQGKKAFF
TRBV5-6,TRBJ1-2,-,CASSLERGYTF
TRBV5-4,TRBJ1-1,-,CASSLAADMNTEAFF
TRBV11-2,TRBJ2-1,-,CASSLTQGLSYNEQFF
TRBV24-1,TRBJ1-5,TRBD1,CATSDRTGESNQPQHF
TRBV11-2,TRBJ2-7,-,CASSLVSSYEQYF
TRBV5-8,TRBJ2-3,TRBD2,CASSFNRGGTDTQYF
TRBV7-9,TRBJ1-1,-,CASSSLPLGRDMAEAFF
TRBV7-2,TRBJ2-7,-,CASRKGGPSYEQYF
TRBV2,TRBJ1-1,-,CASSEEGVVKTFF
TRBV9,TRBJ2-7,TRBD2,CASSVRGLAGGEQYF
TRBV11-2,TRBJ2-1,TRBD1,CASSFYRDRSNEQFF
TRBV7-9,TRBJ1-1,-,CASSLDSNTEAFF
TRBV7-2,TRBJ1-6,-,CASSLVGARNSPLHF
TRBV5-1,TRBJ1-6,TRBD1,CASSLGTGEGSPLHF
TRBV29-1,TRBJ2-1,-,CSVAGNEQFF
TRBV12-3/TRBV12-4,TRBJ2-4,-,CASSFGVITQYF
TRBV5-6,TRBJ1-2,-,CASSPGGGLYYGYTF
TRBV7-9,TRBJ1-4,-,CASSSGPGAEKLFF
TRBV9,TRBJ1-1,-,CASSLDLTLEAFF
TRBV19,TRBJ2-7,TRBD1,CASSAGGGSYEQYF
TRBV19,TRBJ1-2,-,CASSIARDTNYGYTF